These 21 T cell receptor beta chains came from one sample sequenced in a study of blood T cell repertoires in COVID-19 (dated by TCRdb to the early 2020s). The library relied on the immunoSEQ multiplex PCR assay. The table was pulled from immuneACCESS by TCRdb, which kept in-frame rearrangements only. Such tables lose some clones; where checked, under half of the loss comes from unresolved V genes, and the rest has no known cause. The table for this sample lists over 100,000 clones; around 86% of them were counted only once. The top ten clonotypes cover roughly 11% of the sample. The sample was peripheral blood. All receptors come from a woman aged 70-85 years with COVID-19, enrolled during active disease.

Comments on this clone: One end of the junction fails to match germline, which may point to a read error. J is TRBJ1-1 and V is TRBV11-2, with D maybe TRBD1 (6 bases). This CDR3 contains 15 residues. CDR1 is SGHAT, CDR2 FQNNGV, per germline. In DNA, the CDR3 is TGTGCCAGCAGCGTAGAGGGACAAATTAACACTGAAGCTTTCTTT. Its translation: CASSVEGQINTEAFF.

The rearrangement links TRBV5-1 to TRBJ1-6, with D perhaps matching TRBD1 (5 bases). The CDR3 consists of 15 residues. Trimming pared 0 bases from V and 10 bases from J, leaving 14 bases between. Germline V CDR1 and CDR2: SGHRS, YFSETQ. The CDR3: CASSLVQGGGSPLHF. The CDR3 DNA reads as TGCGCCAGCAGCTTGGTTCAGGGTGGTGGATCACCCCTCCACTTT.

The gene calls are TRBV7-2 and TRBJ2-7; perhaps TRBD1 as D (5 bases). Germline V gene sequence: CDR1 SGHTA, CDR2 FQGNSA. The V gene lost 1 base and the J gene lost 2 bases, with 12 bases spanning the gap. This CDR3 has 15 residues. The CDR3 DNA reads TGTGCCAGCAGCTTAGACTCCGCAGGGACCTACGAGCAGTACTTC. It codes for CASSLDSAGTYEQYF.

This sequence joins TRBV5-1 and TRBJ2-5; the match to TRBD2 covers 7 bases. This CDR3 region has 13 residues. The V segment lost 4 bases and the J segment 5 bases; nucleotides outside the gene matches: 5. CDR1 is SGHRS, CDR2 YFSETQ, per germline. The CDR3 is CASSATSRETQYF. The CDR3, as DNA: TGCGCCAGCAGCGCGACTAGCCGGGAGACCCAGTACTTC.

The CDR3 nucleotides read TGTGCCAGCAGCCAACTGGGGGGGCCGCCTTACAATGAGCAGTTCTTC. Translating it yields CASSQLGGPPYNEQFF. The chain employs TRBV7-3 and TRBJ2-1; tentative D call: TRBD2 (7 bases). Germline assignment: CDR1 SGHTA and CDR2 FQGTGA. The length of the CDR3 is 16 residues. Trimming shortened V by 5 bases and J by 4 bases, and 18 bases separated the two germline ends.

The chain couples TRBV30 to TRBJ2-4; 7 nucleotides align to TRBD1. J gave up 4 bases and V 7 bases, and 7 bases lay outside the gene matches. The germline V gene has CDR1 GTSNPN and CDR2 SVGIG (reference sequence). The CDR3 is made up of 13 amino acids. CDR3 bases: TGTGCCTTTACGACAGGGAGAAAAAACATTCAGTACTTC. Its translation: CAFTTGRKNIQYF.

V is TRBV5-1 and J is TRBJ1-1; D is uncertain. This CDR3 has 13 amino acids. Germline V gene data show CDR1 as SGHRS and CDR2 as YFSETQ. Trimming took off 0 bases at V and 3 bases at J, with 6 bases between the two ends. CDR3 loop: CASSLGEYTEAFF. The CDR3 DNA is TGCGCCAGCAGCTTGGGAGAGTACACTGAAGCTTTCTTT. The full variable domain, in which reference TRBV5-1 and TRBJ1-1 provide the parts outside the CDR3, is KAGVTQTPRYLIKTRGQQVTLSCSPISGHRSVSWYQQTPGQGLQFLFEYFSETQRNKGNFPGRFSGRQFSNSRSEMNVSTLELGDSALYLCASSLGEYTEAFFGQGTRLTVV.

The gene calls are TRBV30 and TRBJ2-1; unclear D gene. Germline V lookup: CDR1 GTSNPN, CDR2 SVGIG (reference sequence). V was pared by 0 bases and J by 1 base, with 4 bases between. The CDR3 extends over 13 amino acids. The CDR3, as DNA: TGTGCCTGGAGTGTGAGGTCCTACAATGAGCAGTTCTTC. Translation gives CAWSVRSYNEQFF. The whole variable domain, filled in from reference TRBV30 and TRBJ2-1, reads SQTIHQWPATLVQPVGSPLSLECTVEGTSNPNLYWYRQAAGRGLQLLFYSVGIGQISSEVPQNLSASRPQDRQFILSSKKLLLSDSGFYLCAWSVRSYNEQFFGPGTRLTVL.

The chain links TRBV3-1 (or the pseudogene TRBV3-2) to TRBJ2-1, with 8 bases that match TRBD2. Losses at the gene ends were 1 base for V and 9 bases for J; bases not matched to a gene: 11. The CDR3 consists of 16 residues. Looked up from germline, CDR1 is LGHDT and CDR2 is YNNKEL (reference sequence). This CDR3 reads CASSQVRGGLHSEQFF. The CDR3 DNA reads TGTGCCAGCAGCCAAGTTCGGGGGGGCCTGCATAGTGAGCAGTTCTTC.

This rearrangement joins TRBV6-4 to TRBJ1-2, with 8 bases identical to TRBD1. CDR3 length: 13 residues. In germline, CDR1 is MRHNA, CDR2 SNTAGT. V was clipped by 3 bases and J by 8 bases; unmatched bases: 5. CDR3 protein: CASSETGVEGYTF. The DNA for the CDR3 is TGTGCCAGCAGTGAGACAGGGGTGGAGGGCTACACCTTC.

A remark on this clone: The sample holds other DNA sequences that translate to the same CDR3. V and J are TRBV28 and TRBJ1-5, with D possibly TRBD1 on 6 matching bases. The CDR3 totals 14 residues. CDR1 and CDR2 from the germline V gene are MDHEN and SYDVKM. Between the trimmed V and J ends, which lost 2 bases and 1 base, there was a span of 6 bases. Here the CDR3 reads CASSLGQSNQPQHF. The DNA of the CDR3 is TGTGCCAGCAGTTTAGGACAGAGCAATCAGCCCCAGCATTTT.

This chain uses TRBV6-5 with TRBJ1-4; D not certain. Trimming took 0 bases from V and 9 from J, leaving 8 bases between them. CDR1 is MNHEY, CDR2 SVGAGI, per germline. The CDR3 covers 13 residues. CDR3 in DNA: TGTGCCAGCAGTTACTCAACGGGGAAAAAACTGTTTTTT. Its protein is CASSYSTGKKLFF.

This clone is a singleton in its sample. Here the CDR3 DNA reads TGTGCCAGCAGCAAATTTGGGGGCGAGGATCAGCCCCAGCATTTT. As protein: CASSKFGGEDQPQHF. V is TRBV11-1 and J is TRBJ1-5; a possible D gene is TRBD1 (6 bases). The germline V gene encodes CDR1 SGHAT and CDR2 FQDESV (reference sequence). Trimming stripped 5 bases from V and 5 bases from J, with 16 bases between. CDR3 length equals 15 residues.

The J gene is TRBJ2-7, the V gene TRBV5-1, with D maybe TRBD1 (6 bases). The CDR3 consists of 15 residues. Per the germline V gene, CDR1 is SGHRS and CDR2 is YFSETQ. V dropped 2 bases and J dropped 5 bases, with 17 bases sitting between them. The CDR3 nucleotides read TGCGCCAGCAGCTTCGGGCCACAGGGTGGAAACGAGCAGTACTTC. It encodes CASSFGPQGGNEQYF.

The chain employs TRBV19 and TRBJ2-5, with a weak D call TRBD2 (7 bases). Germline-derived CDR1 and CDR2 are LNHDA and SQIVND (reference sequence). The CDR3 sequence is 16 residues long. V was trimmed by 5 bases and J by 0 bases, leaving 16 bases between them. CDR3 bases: TGTGCCAGTAGTCAAGGGGGGGAGGGGTACCAAGAGACCCAGTACTTC. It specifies CASSQGGEGYQETQYF.

CDR3 sequence (DNA): TGCGCCAGCAGGCCGACAGGTGTACCCCCTGGCACCGGGGAGCTGTTTTTT. Translating gives CASRPTGVPPGTGELFF. V usage is TRBV5-1 and J usage is TRBJ2-2; D perhaps matches TRBD1 (6 bases). This CDR3 comprises 17 residues. The germline CDR1 and CDR2 sequences are SGHRS and YFSETQ. The germline V and J ends were trimmed by 5 bases and 4 bases, with 21 bases remaining between them.

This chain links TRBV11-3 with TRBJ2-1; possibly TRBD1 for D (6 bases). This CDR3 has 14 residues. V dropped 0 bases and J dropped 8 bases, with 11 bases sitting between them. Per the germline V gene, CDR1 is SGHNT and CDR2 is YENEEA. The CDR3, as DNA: TGTGCCAGCAGCTTAGATTACAGGGAACATGAGCAGTTCTTC. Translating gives CASSLDYREHEQFF.

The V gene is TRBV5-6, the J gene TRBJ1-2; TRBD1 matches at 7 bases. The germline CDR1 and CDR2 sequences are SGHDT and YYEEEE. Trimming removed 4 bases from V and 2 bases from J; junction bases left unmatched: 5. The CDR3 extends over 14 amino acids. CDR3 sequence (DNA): TGTGCCAGCAGCGCGCTGGGACAGAACTATGGCTACACCTTC. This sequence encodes CASSALGQNYGYTF.

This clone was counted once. CDR3 region: CASSLAASVYTGELFF. CDR3 nucleotides: TGCGCCAGCAGCTTGGCAGCGTCAGTATACACCGGGGAGCTGTTTTTT. The chain combines TRBV5-1 with TRBJ2-2; no clear D gene. Germline V CDR1 and CDR2: SGHRS, YFSETQ. The CDR3 extends over 16 amino acids. The V and J ends lost 0 bases and 3 bases respectively, with 12 bases between them.

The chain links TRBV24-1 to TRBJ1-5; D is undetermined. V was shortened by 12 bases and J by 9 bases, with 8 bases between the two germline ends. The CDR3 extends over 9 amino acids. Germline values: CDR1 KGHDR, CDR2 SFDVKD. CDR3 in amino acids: CAPHWPQHF. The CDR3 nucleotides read TGTGCCCCCCATTGGCCCCAGCATTTT.

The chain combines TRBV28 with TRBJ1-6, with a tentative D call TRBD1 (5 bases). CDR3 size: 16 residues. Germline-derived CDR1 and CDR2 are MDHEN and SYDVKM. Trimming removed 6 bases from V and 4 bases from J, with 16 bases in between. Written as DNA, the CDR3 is TGTGCCAGCAGCTCCGGACAAAACGGGTATAATTCACCCCTCCACTTT. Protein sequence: CASSSGQNGYNSPLHF.